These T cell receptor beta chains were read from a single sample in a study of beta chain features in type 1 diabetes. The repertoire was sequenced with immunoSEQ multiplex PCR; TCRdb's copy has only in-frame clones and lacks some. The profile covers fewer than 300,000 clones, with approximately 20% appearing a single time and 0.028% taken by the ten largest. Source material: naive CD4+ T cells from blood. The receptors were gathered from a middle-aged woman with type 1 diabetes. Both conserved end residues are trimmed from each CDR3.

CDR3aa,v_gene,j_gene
ASSAPGPAGAGELF,TRBV9,TRBJ2-2
ASSLPGSTEAF,TRBV7-9,TRBJ1-1
ASSETYNEQF,TRBV2,TRBJ2-1
ASSIPGPGYEQY,TRBV19,TRBJ2-7
ASSQGLAGVTDTQY,TRBV4-2,TRBJ2-3
SASTGSGNTIY,TRBV29-1,TRBJ1-3
ASTREGLGEQY,TRBV5-1,TRBJ2-7
ASSATGGDTGELF,TRBV9,TRBJ2-2
AWSAPGLAGRMQY,TRBV30,TRBJ2-7
ASSATGEVPQPQH,TRBV9,TRBJ1-5
ASSTTGAPNEKLF,TRBV6-6,TRBJ1-4
ASVTSGRHEQY,TRBV4-2,TRBJ2-7
ASSSETGALNTEAF,TRBV6-5,TRBJ1-1
ASTVDRGPLSEQY,TRBV6-5,TRBJ2-7
ASSVDRATHSNEQF,TRBV5-1,TRBJ2-1
ASSATGGVQETQY,TRBV9,TRBJ2-5
ASSFAGLKGFETQY,TRBV7-9,TRBJ2-5
ASSYSGRAHEQY,TRBV6-5,TRBJ2-7
ASSLAGFGGYT,TRBV7-6,TRBJ1-2
SFLSGTEAF,TRBV29-1,TRBJ1-1
SVGLERYYGYT,TRBV29-1,TRBJ1-2
ASSQAEGEGANVLT,TRBV4-2,TRBJ2-6
ASSPSTDTQY,TRBV5-4,TRBJ2-3
ASRLASLRWDRAFYEQY,TRBV12-2,TRBJ2-7
ASSHGRGIGNQPQH,TRBV4-3,TRBJ1-5
ASSLGTVLVGEQY,TRBV28,TRBJ2-7
ASSPWTSGNQETQY,TRBV7-9,TRBJ2-5
ASSRGLQETQY,TRBV18,TRBJ2-5
SVEDTRSYSYNSPLH,TRBV29-1,TRBJ1-6
ASSQDFGAGEVPDTQY,TRBV4-2,TRBJ2-3
ASSSGLERTYEQY,TRBV5-4,TRBJ2-7
ASSGTASSWETQY,TRBV28,TRBJ2-5
ASSPGQLGSSTEAF,TRBV18,TRBJ1-1
ASSLEGQGGQPQH,TRBV4-1,TRBJ1-5
ASSIPGLAGWYEQY,TRBV19,TRBJ2-7
ASSQELAGFSGANVLT,TRBV4-3,TRBJ2-6
ATSRYGGEAF,TRBV15,TRBJ1-1
ASRPTVSMPGIQY,TRBV7-2,TRBJ2-4
ASSDSGGADTQY,TRBV9,TRBJ2-3
SVEEGTSGKYNEQF,TRBV29-1,TRBJ2-1
ASSEEDEQF,TRBV9,TRBJ2-1
ASSLEEGAEAF,TRBV5-1,TRBJ1-1
SVDLGGYEQY,TRBV29-1,TRBJ2-7
ASSATGFDGEPQH,TRBV9,TRBJ1-5
ASSVGKGGAGNTIY,TRBV9,TRBJ1-3
ASRIAVTYNEQF,TRBV5-1,TRBJ2-1
ASSPVRAQGGWSQPQH,TRBV4-1,TRBJ1-5
ASSAPTGTSVYEQY,TRBV2,TRBJ2-7
AWSVQVSNTIY,TRBV30,TRBJ1-3
ASSLAWAASQETQY,TRBV11-2,TRBJ2-5
ASSPSGTGGETQY,TRBV4-3,TRBJ2-5
ASSADRLGRTEAF,TRBV9,TRBJ1-1
ASSSSIDEQF,TRBV7-9,TRBJ2-1
ASSITGDREEKLF,TRBV25-1,TRBJ1-4